These 24 T cell receptor beta chains originate from one sample sequenced in a study of blood T cells in healthy people across ages. Using a J-beta primer mix together with a sample-barcoded 5' primer, a second PCR was run for about 7 to 12 cycles. TCRdb recomputed calls from the 5' RACE reads with MiXCR, one row per CDR3 protein. The sample consists of about a million distinct CDR3 sequences, around 49% of them appearing once. Sequencing used blood. These receptors were obtained from a man aged 25-45 years in good health.

In regard to this clonotype: Germline is not matched at one junction end, which may reflect a read error. The rearrangement links TRBV12-3 or TRBV12-4 to TRBJ2-5; 12 bases line up with TRBD2. Judging by the DNA end, TRBJ2-7 fits better; the J call may be wrong. The CDR3 spans 19 residues. CDR3 nucleotide sequence: TGCGCCAGCAGCCGAATTCGACTAGCGGGGGCCCTATATACCCACGAGCAGTACTTC. Its protein is CASSRIRLAGALYTHEQYF.

The J gene is TRBJ2-1, the V gene TRBV7-2, with D perhaps matching TRBD1 (6 bases). The V gene's germline CDR1 is SGHTA and CDR2 FQGNSA. V lost 5 bases to trimming and J lost 9 bases, with 14 bases between them. The CDR3 sequence is 13 residues long. CDR3 sequence reads: CASSADRNLEQFF. CDR3 coding DNA: TGTGCCAGCAGCGCAGACAGGAACCTTGAGCAGTTCTTC.

The V call is TRBV27, the J call TRBJ2-1; D is uncertain. Germline V gene lookup returns CDR1 MNHEY and CDR2 SMNVEV (reference sequence). The germline V and J ends were trimmed by 3 bases and 1 base, with 4 bases remaining between them. This CDR3 comprises 13 residues. The CDR3 bases are TGTGCCAGCAGTTTTCGGTCCTACAATGAGCAGTTCTTC. It specifies CASSFRSYNEQFF.

This clonotype was counted a few times. The chain joins TRBV20-1 to TRBJ2-4; D assignment may be TRBD1 or TRBD2 (5 bases each). This CDR3 region has 14 residues. The V end was cut by 0 bases, the J end by 3 bases, with 9 bases between. Per the germline V gene, CDR1 is DFQATT and CDR2 is SNEGSKA (reference sequence). CDR3 nucleotides: TGCAGTGCTAGAGATCGGGGCTTCAAAAACATTCAGTACTTC. The encoded protein is CSARDRGFKNIQYF.

As to this clonotype: Compared with germline, one end of the junction differs, possibly owing to a read error. This chain's CDR3 is CAISESAGPETQYF. CDR3 coding DNA: TGTGCCATAAGTGAGTCAGCGGGGCCAGAGACCCAGTACTTC. This sequence joins TRBV10-3 and TRBJ2-4; 7 bases match TRBD2. The tail of the sequence fits TRBJ2-5 better, so the J call may be wrong. CDR1 is ENHRY and CDR2 is SYGVKD in the germline V gene. The CDR3 consists of 14 residues.

The genes are TRBV27 and TRBJ2-7, with D unresolved. The J call may be faulty, since TRBJ2-4 better matches the DNA end. In germline, CDR1 is MNHEY, CDR2 SMNVEV (reference sequence). CDR3 length: 13 residues. The CDR3 DNA is TGTGCCAGCAGTAGGGCCACGAGAGACATTCAGTACTTC. Translation gives CASSRATRDIQYF.

The chain couples TRBV6-2 or TRBV6-3 to TRBJ2-1; the match to TRBD2 covers 7 bases. Losses at the gene ends were 4 bases for V and 12 bases for J; bases not matched to a gene: 9. The CDR3 covers 13 residues. Germline V gives CDR1 MNHEY, CDR2 SVGEGT. CDR3 nucleotides: TGTGCCAGCAGTTTCTCCGGGACTAAGGGGCAGTTCTTC. Its translation is CASSFSGTKGQFF.

Here the CDR3 DNA reads TGTGCCAGCAGCCCCGAAGGGAGGAACTCTGGGGCCAACGTCCTGACTTTC. It codes for CASSPEGRNSGANVLTF. The chain couples TRBV7-3 to TRBJ2-6, with D possibly TRBD2 on 6 matching bases. This CDR3 contains 17 residues. Trimming took 5 bases from V and 0 from J, leaving 14 bases between them. Germline CDR1 reads SGHTA; CDR2 reads FQGTGA.

The V gene is TRBV27, the J gene TRBJ2-7; TRBD2 is a possible D gene (5 bases). The germline gives CDR1 MNHEY, CDR2 SMNVEV (reference sequence). The CDR3 totals 12 residues. Deletions cut 10 bases from V and 3 bases from J, with 13 bases between. The CDR3 bases are TGTGCCACCCGAACGGGATACTACGAGCAGTACTTC. Its protein product is CATRTGYYEQYF.

The V gene is TRBV27, the J gene TRBJ1-2; a possible D gene is TRBD1 (5 bases). V lost 6 bases to trimming and J lost 8 bases, with 16 bases between them. Germline loops: CDR1 MNHEY, CDR2 SMNVEV (reference sequence). The CDR3 spans 13 residues. The DNA of the CDR3 is TGTGCCAGCAGGAGTCGGGGGGGGAGGGGCTACACCTTC. Translation gives CASRSRGGRGYTF.

This clonotype has a handful of counts. The chain uses TRBV5-6 and TRBJ2-7, with TRBD1 as a possible D gene (6 bases). The CDR3 has 14 residues. V gave up 3 bases and J gave up 3 bases, with 13 bases separating them. The germline V gene encodes CDR1 SGHDT and CDR2 YYEEEE. In DNA form, the CDR3 reads TGTGCCAGCAGCTCCCGGGACAAGCTCTACGAGCAGTACTTC. Protein sequence: CASSSRDKLYEQYF.

The chain joins TRBV5-5 to TRBJ2-7, with D uncertain. This CDR3 comprises 14 residues. Trimming left V 4 bases short and J 2 bases short, with 13 bases between. CDR1 SGHKS and CDR2 YYEKEE come from the germline V gene (reference sequence). The CDR3 nucleotides are TGTGCCAGCAGCACCGGGCCATTCACCTACGAGCAGTACTTC. Translated: CASSTGPFTYEQYF.

A few counts support this clonotype. This chain uses TRBV6-2 or TRBV6-3 with TRBJ2-5; D not resolved. Germline V lookup: CDR1 MNHEY, CDR2 SVGEGT. The CDR3 is 15 amino acids. V was clipped by 5 bases and J by 0 bases, with 13 bases between them. The CDR3 DNA reads TGTGCCAGCAGTCCCATGGACCGAGACCAAGAGACCCAGTACTTC. Residues: CASSPMDRDQETQYF.

The chain carries TRBV10-3 and TRBJ2-7, with D perhaps matching TRBD2 (6 bases). The end of the DNA aligns better with TRBJ2-5, so the J call may be wrong. The CDR3 loop spans 11 amino acids. Germline values: CDR1 ENHRY, CDR2 SYGVKD. CDR3 amino acids: CAIKGGETQYF. Written as DNA, the CDR3 is TGTGCCATCAAGGGAGGAGAGACCCAGTACTTC.

This clonotype was seen a handful of times. The V gene is TRBV5-1, the J gene TRBJ2-5; 10 bases are a match to TRBD2. This CDR3 comprises 17 residues. Per the germline V gene, CDR1 is SGHRS and CDR2 is YFSETQ. Trimming took 3 bases from V and 0 from J; bases not matched to a gene: 8. The CDR3 nucleotides are TGCGCCAGCAGCTCCTCTAGCGGGGGAATCAACCAAGAGACCCAGTACTTC. Protein product: CASSSSSGGINQETQYF.

The chain uses TRBV11-2 and TRBJ2-2; either TRBD1 or TRBD2 may supply D (5 bases each). Germline V CDR1 and CDR2: SGHAT, FQNNGV. This CDR3 contains 16 residues. V was clipped by 4 bases and J by 4 bases, with 16 bases between them. As DNA, the CDR3 is TGTGCCAGCAGCTCTCCCCCGGGGCGAGGCACCGGGGAGCTGTTTTTT. This gives the protein CASSSPPGRGTGELFF.

This clonotype has a handful of counts. The chain is built from TRBV4-2 and TRBJ2-3; 8 bases fit TRBD2. V trimming: 1 base; J trimming: 2 bases; junction bases outside the gene matches: 8. Germline lookup yields CDR1 LGHNA and CDR2 YNFKEQ. The CDR3 is 17 residues long. The CDR3 region has the DNA TGTGCCAGCAGCCAAGTAAAGCGGGGGTTTTCCACAGATACGCAGTATTTT. Protein product: CASSQVKRGFSTDTQYF.

This clonotype appeared a few times. The chain couples TRBV20-1 to TRBJ1-1; weak D call: TRBD1 (5 bases). This CDR3 region has 12 residues. V was clipped by 1 base and J by 4 bases, with 7 bases between them. Germline CDR1 and CDR2: DFQATT and SNEGSKA (reference sequence). CDR3 protein: CSARAGVTEAFF. In DNA form, the CDR3 reads TGCAGTGCTAGAGCGGGGGTCACTGAAGCTTTCTTT.

This clonotype was seen only a few times. The chain couples TRBV24-1 to TRBJ2-5, with TRBD2 matching 11 bases. V lost 4 bases and J lost 4; bases outside the gene matches: 13. The CDR3 is 18 amino acids. In germline, CDR1 is KGHDR, CDR2 SFDVKD. CDR3 in amino acids: CATSDATLGLAGGETQYF. Written as DNA, the CDR3 is TGTGCCACCAGTGACGCCACATTAGGACTAGCGGGCGGAGAGACCCAGTACTTC.

Turning to this clonotype: A much bigger clone sits one base away, suggesting this may be a read error. This sequence joins TRBV20-1 and TRBJ2-4, with TRBD2 identical over 7 bases. With V trimmed by 3 bases and J by 13 bases, 15 bases remained unmatched. CDR1 and CDR2 from the germline V gene are DFQATT and SNEGSKA (reference sequence). The CDR3 loop spans 14 amino acids. DNA for the CDR3: TGCAGTGCTAGTATCCAGCGGGGTTACAATGAGCAGTACTTC. This codes for CSASIQRGYNEQYF.

There are a few counts of this clonotype. The rearrangement uses TRBV28 and TRBJ2-7, with 9 nucleotides matching TRBD1. This CDR3 spans 15 amino acids. Per germline, CDR1 MDHEN and CDR2 SYDVKM. After removal of 7 bases from V and 1 base from J, the junction contained 8 bases not matched to a gene. CDR3 protein: CASTLQGARSYEQYF. In DNA, the CDR3 is TGTGCCAGCACTCTACAGGGGGCTCGTTCCTACGAGCAGTACTTC.

The V gene is TRBV5-1, the J gene TRBJ2-7, with 7 bases aligning to TRBD1. Per germline, CDR1 SGHRS and CDR2 YFSETQ. This CDR3 region has 15 residues. V was pared by 4 bases and J by 7 bases, with 14 bases of the junction left unmatched. The CDR3: CASSPTRDRVAEQYF. The CDR3 DNA is TGCGCCAGCAGCCCAACCCGGGACAGAGTTGCTGAGCAGTACTTC.

The sample holds many counts of this clonotype. This chain links TRBV7-2 with TRBJ1-5, with TRBD1 as a possible D gene (5 bases). This CDR3 is 15 amino acids long. Trimming cost V 6 bases and J 4 bases, with 16 bases left between them. Per germline, CDR1 SGHTA and CDR2 FQGNSA. CDR3 DNA: TGTGCCAGCAGGAGCGGGACTGCAGCTAATCAGCCCCAGCATTTT. As protein: CASRSGTAANQPQHF.

CDR3 DNA: TGTGCCAGCAGTTCAGCGGGACAGCCAGGCTACGAGCAGTACTTC. Translation gives CASSSAGQPGYEQYF. This chain connects TRBV6-2 or TRBV6-3 to TRBJ2-7, with D perhaps TRBD1 or TRBD2 (7 bases each). Germline V lookup: CDR1 MNHEY, CDR2 SVGEGT. Trimming removed 4 bases from V and 3 bases from J, with 16 bases in between. CDR3 length: 15 amino acids.